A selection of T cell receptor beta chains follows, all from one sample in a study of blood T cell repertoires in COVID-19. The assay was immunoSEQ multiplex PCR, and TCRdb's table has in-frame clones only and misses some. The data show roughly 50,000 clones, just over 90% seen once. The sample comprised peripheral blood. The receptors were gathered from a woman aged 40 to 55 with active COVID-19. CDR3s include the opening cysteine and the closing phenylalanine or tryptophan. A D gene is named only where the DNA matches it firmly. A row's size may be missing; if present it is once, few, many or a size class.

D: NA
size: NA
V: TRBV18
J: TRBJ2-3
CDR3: CASSPGRSTDTQYF
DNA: TGTGCCAGCTCACCGGGGAGAAGCACAGATACGCAGTATTTT

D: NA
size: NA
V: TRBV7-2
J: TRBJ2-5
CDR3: CASSLGGPETQYF
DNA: TGTGCCAGCAGCTTAGGAGGCCCAGAGACCCAGTACTTC

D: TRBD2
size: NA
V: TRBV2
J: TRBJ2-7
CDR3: CASSEDGGGRREQYF
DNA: TGTGCCAGCAGTGAAGACGGGGGGGGCCGGAGGGAGCAGTACTTC

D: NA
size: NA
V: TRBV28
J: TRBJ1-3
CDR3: CASSPVMKFSGNTIYF
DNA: TGTGCCAGCAGTCCGGTTATGAAGTTCTCTGGAAACACCATATATTTT

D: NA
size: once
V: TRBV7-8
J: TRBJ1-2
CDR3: CASSSDQGSYTF
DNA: TGTGCCAGCAGCTCTGATCAGGGCAGCTACACCTTC

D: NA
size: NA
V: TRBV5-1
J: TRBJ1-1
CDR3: CASSLQGATEAFF
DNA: TGCGCCAGCAGCTTACAGGGTGCGACTGAAGCTTTCTTT

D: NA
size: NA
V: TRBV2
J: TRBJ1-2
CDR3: CASSEQFYGYTF
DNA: TGTGCCAGCAGTGAACAGTTCTATGGCTACACCTTC

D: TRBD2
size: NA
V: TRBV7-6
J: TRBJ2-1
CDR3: CASSLGRTSGSYNEQFF
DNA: TGTGCCAGCAGCTTAGGTCGAACTAGCGGATCCTACAATGAGCAGTTCTTC

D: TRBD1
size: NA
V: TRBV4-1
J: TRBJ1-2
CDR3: CASSQDHQGAPNYGYTF
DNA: TGCGCCAGCAGCCAAGATCACCAGGGGGCGCCCAACTATGGCTACACCTTC

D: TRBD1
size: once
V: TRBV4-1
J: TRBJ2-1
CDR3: CASSQGTGLDEQFF
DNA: TGCGCCAGCAGCCAAGGGACAGGGTTGGATGAGCAGTTCTTC

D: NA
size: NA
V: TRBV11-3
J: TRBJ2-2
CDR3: CASSLFSGTGELFF
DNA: TGTGCCAGCAGCTTATTTTCCGGCACCGGGGAGCTGTTTTTT

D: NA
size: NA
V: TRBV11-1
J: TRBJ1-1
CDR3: CASSLLSGTEAFF
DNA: TGTGCCAGCAGCTTATTATCGGGGACTGAAGCTTTCTTT

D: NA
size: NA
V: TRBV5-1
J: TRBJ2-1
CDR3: CASSLSAEYLQNEQFF
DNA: TGCGCCAGCAGCTTGTCGGCGGAATATTTGCAGAATGAGCAGTTCTTC

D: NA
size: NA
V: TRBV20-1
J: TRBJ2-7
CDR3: CSASVLRVSSYEQYF
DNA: TGCAGTGCTAGTGTTTTACGGGTTAGCTCCTACGAGCAGTACTTC

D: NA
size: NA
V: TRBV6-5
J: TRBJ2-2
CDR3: CASRQVNTGELFF
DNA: TGTGCCAGCCGCCAGGTGAACACCGGGGAGCTGTTTTTT

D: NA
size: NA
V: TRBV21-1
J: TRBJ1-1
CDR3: CASSIGTGPPMNTEAFF
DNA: TGTGCCAGCAGCATAGGGACAGGGCCCCCTATGAACACTGAAGCTTTCTTT

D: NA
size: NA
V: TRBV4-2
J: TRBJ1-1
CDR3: CASSRSTGTGSSEAFF
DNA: TGTGCCAGCAGCCGTTCGACCGGAACAGGGTCCAGTGAAGCTTTCTTT

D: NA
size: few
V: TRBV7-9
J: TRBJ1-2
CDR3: CASSPGQALTLNYGYTF
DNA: TGTGCCAGCAGCCCGGGACAAGCCTTAACACTTAACTATGGCTACACCTTC

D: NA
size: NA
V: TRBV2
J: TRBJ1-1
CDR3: CASSVQVGAFF
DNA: TGTGCCAGCAGTGTGCAGGTCGGAGCTTTCTTT

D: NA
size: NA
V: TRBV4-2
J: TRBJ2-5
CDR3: CASSQEYKARTRETQYF
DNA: TGTGCCAGCAGCCAAGAATATAAGGCTAGAACGCGAGAGACCCAGTACTTC

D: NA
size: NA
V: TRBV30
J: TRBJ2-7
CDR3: CAWSIGLGGRRAGF
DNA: TGTGCCTGGAGTATCGGGTTAGGTGGACGGCGGGCCGGGTTC

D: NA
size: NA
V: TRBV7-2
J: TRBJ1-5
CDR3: CASSLTVSNQPQHF
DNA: TGTGCCAGCAGCCTGACAGTTAGCAATCAGCCCCAGCATTTT

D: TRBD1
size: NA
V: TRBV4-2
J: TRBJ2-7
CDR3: CASSRGGTGSYEQYF
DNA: TGTGCCAGCAGCCGAGGGGGGACAGGGAGCTACGAGCAGTACTTC

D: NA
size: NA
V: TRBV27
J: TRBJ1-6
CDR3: CASRQLPGGAGNSPLHF
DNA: TGTGCCAGCAGACAACTACCGGGGGGGGCTGGTAATTCACCCCTCCACTTT

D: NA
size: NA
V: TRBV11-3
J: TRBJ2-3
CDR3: CASSPRRASTDTQYF
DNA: TGTGCCAGCAGTCCTCGGCGGGCAAGCACAGATACGCAGTATTTT

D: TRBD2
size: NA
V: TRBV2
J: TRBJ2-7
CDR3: CASIAGTSDYEQYF
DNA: TGTGCCAGCATAGCCGGGACTAGCGACTACGAGCAGTACTTC

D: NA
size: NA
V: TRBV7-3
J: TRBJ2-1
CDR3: CASSLLSRVANEQFF
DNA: TGTGCCAGCAGCTTATTATCCAGGGTCGCCAATGAGCAGTTCTTC

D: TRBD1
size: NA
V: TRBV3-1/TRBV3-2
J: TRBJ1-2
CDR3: CASSQGSWTGAYGYTF
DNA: TGTGCCAGCAGCCAAGGAAGCTGGACAGGGGCTTATGGCTACACCTTC

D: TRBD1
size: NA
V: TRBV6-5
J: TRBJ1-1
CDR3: CASRLQGAHGAEAFF
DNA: TGTGCCAGCAGGCTACAGGGGGCGCATGGCGCTGAAGCTTTCTTT

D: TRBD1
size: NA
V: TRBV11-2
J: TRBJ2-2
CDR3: CASSLNGQGTNTGELFF
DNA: TGTGCCAGCAGCCTAAACGGACAGGGAACGAACACCGGGGAGCTGTTTTTT

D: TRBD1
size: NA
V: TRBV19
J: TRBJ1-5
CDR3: CASSARQGQVGQPQHF
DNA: TGTGCCAGTAGTGCAAGACAGGGACAAGTCGGTCAGCCCCAGCATTTT

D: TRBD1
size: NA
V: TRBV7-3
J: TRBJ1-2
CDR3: CASSAGTGVRGYGYTF
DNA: TGTGCCAGCAGTGCCGGGACAGGGGTCAGGGGCTATGGCTACACCTTC

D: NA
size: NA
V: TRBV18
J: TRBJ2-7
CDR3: CASSPEEGSAYEQYF
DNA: TGTGCCAGCTCACCAGAGGAGGGGAGCGCCTACGAGCAGTACTTC

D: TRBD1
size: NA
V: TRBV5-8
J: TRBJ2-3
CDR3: CASSLGTGGGDTQYF
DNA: TGTGCCAGCAGCTTGGGGACAGGGGGGGGAGATACGCAGTATTTT

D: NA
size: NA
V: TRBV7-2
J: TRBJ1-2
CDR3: CASSLLEPGHYGYTF
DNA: TGTGCCAGCAGCCTCTTAGAGCCAGGGCACTATGGCTACACCTTC

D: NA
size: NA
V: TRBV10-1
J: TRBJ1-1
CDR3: CASSAGTTLNTEAFF
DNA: TGCGCCAGCAGTGCCGGGACTACATTGAACACTGAAGCTTTCTTT

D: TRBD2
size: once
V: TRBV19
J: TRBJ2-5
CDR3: CASSPGLAGASGETQYF
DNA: TGTGCCAGTAGTCCCGGACTAGCGGGGGCGTCAGGGGAGACCCAGTACTTC

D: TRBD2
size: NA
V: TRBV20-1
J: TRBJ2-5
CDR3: CSASWGRGKETQYF
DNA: TGCAGTGCTAGTTGGGGGAGGGGTAAAGAGACCCAGTACTTC

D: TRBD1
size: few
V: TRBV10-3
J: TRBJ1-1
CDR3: CAICDRAGNTEAFF
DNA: TGTGCCATTTGTGACAGGGCCGGGAACACTGAAGCTTTCTTT

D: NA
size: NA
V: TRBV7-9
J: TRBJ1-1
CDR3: CASSLLGADTEAFF
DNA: TGTGCCAGCAGCTTATTAGGGGCTGACACTGAAGCTTTCTTT

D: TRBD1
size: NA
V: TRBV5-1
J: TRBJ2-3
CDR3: CASSGRQGPNTDTQYF
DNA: TGCGCCAGCAGCGGACGACAGGGGCCCAACACAGATACGCAGTATTTT

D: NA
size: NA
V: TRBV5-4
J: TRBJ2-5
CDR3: CASSLGVQETQYF
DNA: TGTGCCAGCAGCTTAGGGGTACAAGAGACCCAGTACTTC

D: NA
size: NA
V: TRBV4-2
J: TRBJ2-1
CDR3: CASSQEPGYNEQFF
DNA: TGTGCCAGCAGCCAAGAACCAGGGTACAATGAGCAGTTCTTC

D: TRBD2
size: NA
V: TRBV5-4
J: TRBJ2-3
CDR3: CASSPGTSGGTDTQYF
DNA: TGTGCCAGCAGCCCGGGGACTAGCGGGGGGACAGATACGCAGTATTTT

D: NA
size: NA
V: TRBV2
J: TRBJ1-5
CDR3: CASSLDRFGNQPQHF
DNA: TGTGCCAGCAGTCTAGACAGGTTTGGTAATCAGCCCCAGCATTTT

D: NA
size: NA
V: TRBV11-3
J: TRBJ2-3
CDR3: CASSLYSSYTDTQYF
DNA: TGTGCCAGCAGCTTGTACAGCAGCTACACAGATACGCAGTATTTT

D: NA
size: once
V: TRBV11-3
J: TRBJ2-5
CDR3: CASSARSTGGETQYF
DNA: TGTGCCAGCAGCGCCAGGTCGACAGGCGGGGAGACCCAGTACTTC

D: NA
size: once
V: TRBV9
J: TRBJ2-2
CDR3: CASSVGQFSGELFF
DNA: TGTGCCAGCAGCGTAGGGCAGTTCAGCGGGGAGCTGTTTTTT

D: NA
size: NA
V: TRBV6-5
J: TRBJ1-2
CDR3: CASSYDSQYGYTF
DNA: TGTGCCAGCAGTTACGACAGCCAATATGGCTACACCTTC

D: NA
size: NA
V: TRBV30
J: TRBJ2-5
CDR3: CAWRGVLETQYF
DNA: TGTGCCTGGAGAGGGGTTCTAGAGACCCAGTACTTC

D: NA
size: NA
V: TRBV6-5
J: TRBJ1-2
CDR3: CASSATGNYGYTF
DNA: TGTGCCAGCAGCGCAACAGGGAACTATGGCTACACCTTC

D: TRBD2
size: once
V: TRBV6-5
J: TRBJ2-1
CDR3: CASRDSGGTYNEQFF
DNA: TGTGCCAGCAGGGACAGCGGGGGGACCTACAATGAGCAGTTCTTC

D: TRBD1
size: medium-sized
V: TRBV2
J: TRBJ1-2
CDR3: CASTNRGQYYGYTF
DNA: TGTGCCAGCACTAACAGGGGGCAGTACTATGGCTACACCTTC